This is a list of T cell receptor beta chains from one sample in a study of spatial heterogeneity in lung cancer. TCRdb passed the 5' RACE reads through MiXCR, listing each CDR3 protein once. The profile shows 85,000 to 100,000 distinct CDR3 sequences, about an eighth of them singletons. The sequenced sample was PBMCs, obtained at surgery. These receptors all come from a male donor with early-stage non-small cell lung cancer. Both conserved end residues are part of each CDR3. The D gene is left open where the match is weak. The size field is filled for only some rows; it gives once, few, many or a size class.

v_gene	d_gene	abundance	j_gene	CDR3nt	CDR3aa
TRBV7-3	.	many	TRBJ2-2	TGTGCCAGCAGCTTAATTCCCTCCTCAGGCACCGGGGAGCTGTTTTTT	CASSLIPSSGTGELFF
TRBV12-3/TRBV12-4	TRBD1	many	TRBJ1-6	TGTGCCAGCAGCTCCGGGACAGGGGGCAGTTCACCCCTCCACTTT	CASSSGTGGSSPLHF
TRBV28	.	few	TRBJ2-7	TGTGCCAGCAGTTTACAGGGTACCTACGAGCAGTACTTC	CASSLQGTYEQYF
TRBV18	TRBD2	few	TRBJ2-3	TGTGCCAGCTCACCTCTAGCGGGACCCACAGATACGCAGTATTTT	CASSPLAGPTDTQYF
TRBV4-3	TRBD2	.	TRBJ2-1	TGCGCCAGCAGCCAAGTGTCTAGCGGGGGGGGCGAGCAGTTCTTC	CASSQVSSGGGEQFF
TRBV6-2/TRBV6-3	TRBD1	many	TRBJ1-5	TGTGCCAGTCGGGACAGTCGGCAGCCCCAGCATTTT	CASRDSRQPQHF
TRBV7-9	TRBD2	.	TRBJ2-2	TGTGCCAGCAGCTTAGGACGGGAGGCGGGGGAGCTGTTTTTT	CASSLGREAGELFF
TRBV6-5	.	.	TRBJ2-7	TGTGCCAGCAGACTACAGGGTACCTACGAGCAGTACTTC	CASRLQGTYEQYF
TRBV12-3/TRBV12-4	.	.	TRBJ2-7	TGTGCCAGCAGGGCACCCGGTCTCTACGAGCAGTACTTC	CASRAPGLYEQYF
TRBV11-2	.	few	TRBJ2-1	TGTGCCAGCAGCTTAGATCGAGGCAGGGATGAGCAGTTCTTC	CASSLDRGRDEQFF
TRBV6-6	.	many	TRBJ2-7	TGTGCCAGCAGTTTACCGGATGGGGAGCAGTACTTC	CASSLPDGEQYF
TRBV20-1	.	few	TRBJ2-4	TGCAGGGTGGACAGATCAAACATTCAGTACTTC	CRVDRSNIQYF
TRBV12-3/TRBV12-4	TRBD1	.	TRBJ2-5	TGTGCCAGCACCCCCCCGCCAGGGGGCCAGGAAACCCAGTACTTC	CASTPPPGGQETQYF
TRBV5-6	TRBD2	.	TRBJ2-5	TGTGCCAGCAGCTTGGGACTAGCGGGGGCCCAAGAGACCCAGTACTTC	CASSLGLAGAQETQYF
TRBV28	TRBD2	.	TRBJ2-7	TGTGCCAGCAGTCGGACTAGCGGGAGGTCCTACGAGCAGTACTTC	CASSRTSGRSYEQYF
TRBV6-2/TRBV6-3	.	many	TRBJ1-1	TGTGCCAGCAGAAGCGGGGTGGGAGTAGCCGCTGAAGCTTTCTTT	CASRSGVGVAAEAFF
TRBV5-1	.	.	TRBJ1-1	TGCGCCAGCAGCTTGGTCAAGAACACTGAAGCTTTCTTT	CASSLVKNTEAFF
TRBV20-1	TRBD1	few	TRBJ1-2	TGCAGTGCTAGAGATATGTTACAGGGGATTAACTATGGCTACACCTTC	CSARDMLQGINYGYTF
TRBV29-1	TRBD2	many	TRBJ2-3	TGCAGCGTTGTGTCGAGCGGGGGGCCGGATACGCAGTATTTT	CSVVSSGGPDTQYF
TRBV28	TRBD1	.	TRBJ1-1	TGTGCCAGCAGCACAACAGGGGCGAACACTGAAGCTTTCTTT	CASSTTGANTEAFF
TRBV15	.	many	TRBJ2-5	TGTGCCACCAGCGGCGCCAAGAAGACCCAGTACTTC	CATSGAKKTQYF
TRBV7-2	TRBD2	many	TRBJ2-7	TGTGCCAGCAGCTTAGTGTTCGCGGGAGGGCCCTACGAGCAGTACTTC	CASSLVFAGGPYEQYF
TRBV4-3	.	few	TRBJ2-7	TGCGCCAGCAGCCAAGATGCCTCGGGGGAAAGCTACGAGCAGTACTTC	CASSQDASGESYEQYF
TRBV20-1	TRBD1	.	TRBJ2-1	TGCAGTGCTAGAGATTGGGCCAGGGGGTATAGAAATGAGCAGTTCTTC	CSARDWARGYRNEQFF
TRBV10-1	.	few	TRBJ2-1	TGCGCCAGCAGTGAGGGACTTTACAATGAGCAGTTCTTC	CASSEGLYNEQFF
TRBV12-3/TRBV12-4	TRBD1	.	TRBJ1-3	TGTGCTACCGGGACAGAGAGCTCTGGAAACACCATATATTTT	CATGTESSGNTIYF
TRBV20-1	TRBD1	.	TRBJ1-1	TGCAGTGCTAGAGATCCTAACAGGGGGAGCACTGAAGCTTTCTTT	CSARDPNRGSTEAFF
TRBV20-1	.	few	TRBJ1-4	TGCAGTGCCGGGGAGTGGGCCGATGAAAAACTGTTTTTT	CSAGEWADEKLFF
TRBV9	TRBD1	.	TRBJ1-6	TGTGCCAGCAGCCTCAACCGGGACAGTAGCTCCTATAATTCACCCCTCCACTTT	CASSLNRDSSSYNSPLHF
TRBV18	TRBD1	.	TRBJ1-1	TGTGCCAGCTCACCCGACAGGGCAAAAGAAGCTTTCTTT	CASSPDRAKEAFF
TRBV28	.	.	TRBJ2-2	TGTGCCAGTAGAGGGGGGCCCAACACCGGGGAGCTGTTTTTT	CASRGGPNTGELFF
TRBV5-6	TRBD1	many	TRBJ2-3	TGTGCCAGCAGAGAGACAGGGGGCAGTACAGATACGCAGTATTTT	CASRETGGSTDTQYF
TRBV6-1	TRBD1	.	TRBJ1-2	TGTGCCACCTCACTCCACTCGACAGGGACAGGTGGCTACACCTTC	CATSLHSTGTGGYTF
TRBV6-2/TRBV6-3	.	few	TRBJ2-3	TGTGCCAGCGTGAGTTCATCGGGCGGTAGCACAGATACGCAGTATTTT	CASVSSSGGSTDTQYF
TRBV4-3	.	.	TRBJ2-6	TGCGCCAGCAGCCAAGTGGTGGGGGGACCGCACTCTGGGGCCAACGTCCTGACTTTC	CASSQVVGGPHSGANVLTF
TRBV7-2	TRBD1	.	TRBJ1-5	TGTGCCAGCAGCCAGGGACAGGGTTTTCAGCCCCAGCATTTT	CASSQGQGFQPQHF
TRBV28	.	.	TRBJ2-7	TGTGCCAACAGTAGACCGCCTTTGGGCGAGCAGTACTTC	CANSRPPLGEQYF
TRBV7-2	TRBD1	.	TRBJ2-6	TGTGCCAGCAGCTTATACCAGGGGGCGGCGGCCAACGTCCTGACTTTC	CASSLYQGAAANVLTF
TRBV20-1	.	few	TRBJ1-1	TGCAGTGCTAGGGCCGGGACCGCAGCTGAAGCTTTCTTT	CSARAGTAAEAFF
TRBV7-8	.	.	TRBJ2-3	TGTGCCAGCAGCTTAGCGTGGACCAATACGCAGTATTTT	CASSLAWTNTQYF
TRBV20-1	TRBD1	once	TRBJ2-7	TGCAGTGCAACCCCGGCCCAGGGGGCGATACACGAGCAGTACTTC	CSATPAQGAIHEQYF